The 9 T cell receptor beta chains presented below share a single source sample, sequenced in a study of cytomegalovirus exposure and HLA in healthy donors. Amplification used 60 Vbeta primers and 13 Jbeta primers. The assay was immunoSEQ multiplex PCR, and TCRdb's table has in-frame clones only and misses some. The sample includes approximately 180,000 clones, 70% to 80% seen only once; the top ten take 1.2% to 1.5%. Sequencing was carried out using PBMCs. These receptors originate from a woman in her twenties or thirties in good health and CMV-seropositive.

This chain uses TRBV10-3 with TRBJ2-7; D is undetermined. There are 12 residues in the CDR3. Germline assignment: CDR1 ENHRY and CDR2 SYGVKD. V lost 3 bases and J lost 3, with 6 bases in between. The CDR3 sequence: CAISDYSYEQYF. DNA of the CDR3: TGTGCCATCAGTGACTACAGCTACGAGCAGTACTTC.

This clone was found once. The CDR3 DNA sequence: TGTGCCAGCAGCCTCGGACAGCTCTCCTACGAGCAGTACTTC. Translated, it gives CASSLGQLSYEQYF. The rearrangement links TRBV5-4 to TRBJ2-7, with a weak D call TRBD1 (6 bases). Germline V gene sequence: CDR1 SGHNT, CDR2 YYREEE (reference sequence). The CDR3 has 14 amino acids. Trimming took 4 bases from V and 0 from J, leaving 11 bases between them.

The chain links TRBV10-3 to TRBJ2-3; TRBD2 aligns across 8 bases. Trimming cost V 10 bases and J 0 bases; bases outside gene matches: 9. Looked up from germline, CDR1 is ENHRY and CDR2 is SYGVKD. The CDR3 extends over 15 amino acids. The CDR3 DNA follows: TGTGCCAGTCGACTAGCGATAGGGAGCACAGATACGCAGTATTTT. Translating gives CASRLAIGSTDTQYF.

In regard to this clone: Mismatch with germline at one junction end may stem from a read error. The chain uses TRBV5-1 and TRBJ2-6; maybe TRBD1 (6 bases). This CDR3 has 18 residues. Germline loops: CDR1 SGHRS, CDR2 YFSETQ. CDR3 sequence: CASSLSATGRSEANVLTF. The CDR3 region has the DNA TGCGCCAGCAGCCTCTCGGCCACAGGGCGCTCTGAGGCCAACGTCCTGACTTTC.

This clone was seen only a few times. The V gene is TRBV5-1, the J gene TRBJ2-1, with 10 bases fitting TRBD2. Losses at the gene ends were 1 base for V and 8 bases for J; bases not matched to a gene: 6. The CDR3 covers 15 residues. Germline loops: CDR1 SGHRS, CDR2 YFSETQ. The CDR3 sequence is CASSLRLAGADEQFF. For the CDR3, the DNA is TGCGCCAGCAGCTTGAGGCTAGCGGGAGCAGATGAGCAGTTCTTC.

V gene TRBV5-1 combines with J gene TRBJ2-2; TRBD1 aligns across 9 bases. Germline V gene data show CDR1 as SGHRS and CDR2 as YFSETQ. Trimming cost V 7 bases and J 7 bases; bases outside gene matches: 8. CDR3 length equals 14 residues. Here the CDR3 reads CASGDRVSGGELFF. The CDR3 DNA is TGCGCCAGCGGGGACAGGGTGTCCGGCGGGGAGCTGTTTTTT.

This clone occurred a few times. The chain has TRBV7-9 and TRBJ2-2; D is unclear. CDR3 length: 14 amino acids. Germline V gene data show CDR1 as SEHNR and CDR2 as FQNEAQ (reference sequence). The V and J ends lost 5 bases and 1 base respectively, with 8 bases between them. The CDR3 DNA is TGTGCCAGCAGCCCCCGAGGGAACACCGGGGAGCTGTTTTTT. Protein product: CASSPRGNTGELFF.

The rearrangement uses TRBV27 and TRBJ2-7; TRBD2 matches 8 bases. The length of the CDR3 is 16 residues. The V and J ends lost 7 bases and 3 bases, in that order; junction bases with no gene match: 14. Looked up from germline, CDR1 is MNHEY and CDR2 is SMNVEV (reference sequence). The CDR3 loop is CASTLGRRGRIYEQYF. Here the CDR3 DNA reads TGTGCCAGCACCTTAGGGCGCCGCGGGAGGATCTACGAGCAGTACTTC.

The rearrangement uses TRBV7-2 and TRBJ1-5, with 7 bases identical to TRBD1. The CDR3 spans 16 residues. Germline lookup yields CDR1 SGHTA and CDR2 FQGNSA. The J segment lost 6 bases and the V segment lost 0 bases, leaving 8 bases of the junction unmatched. The CDR3 spells CASSLARAGGGQPQHF. The CDR3 DNA sequence: TGTGCCAGCAGCTTAGCGCGGGCAGGGGGTGGTCAGCCCCAGCATTTT. Complete variable domain (other parts from reference TRBV7-2 and TRBJ1-5): GAGVSQSPSNKVTEKGKDVELRCDPISGHTALYWYRQSLGQGLEFLIYFQGNSAPDKSGLPSDRFSAERTGGSVSTLTIQRTQQEDSAVYLCASSLARAGGGQPQHFGDGTRLSIL.